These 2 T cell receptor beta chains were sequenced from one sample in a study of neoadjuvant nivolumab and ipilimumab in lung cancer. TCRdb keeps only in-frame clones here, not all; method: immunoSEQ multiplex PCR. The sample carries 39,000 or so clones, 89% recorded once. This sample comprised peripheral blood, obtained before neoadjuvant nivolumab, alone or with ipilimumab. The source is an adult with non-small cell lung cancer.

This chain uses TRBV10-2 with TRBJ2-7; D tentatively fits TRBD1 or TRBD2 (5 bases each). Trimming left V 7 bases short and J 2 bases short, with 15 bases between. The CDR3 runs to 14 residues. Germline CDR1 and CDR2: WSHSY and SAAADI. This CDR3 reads CASTGQGIPYEQYF. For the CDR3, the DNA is TGCGCCAGCACGGGGCAGGGAATTCCCTACGAGCAGTACTTC.

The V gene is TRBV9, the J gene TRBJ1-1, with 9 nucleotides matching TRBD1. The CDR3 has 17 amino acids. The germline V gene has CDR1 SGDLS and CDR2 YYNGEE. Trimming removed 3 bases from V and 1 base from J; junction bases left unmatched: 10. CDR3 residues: CASSGAGQGHGNTEAFF. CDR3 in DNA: TGTGCCAGCAGCGGAGCGGGACAGGGACATGGGAACACTGAAGCTTTCTTT.